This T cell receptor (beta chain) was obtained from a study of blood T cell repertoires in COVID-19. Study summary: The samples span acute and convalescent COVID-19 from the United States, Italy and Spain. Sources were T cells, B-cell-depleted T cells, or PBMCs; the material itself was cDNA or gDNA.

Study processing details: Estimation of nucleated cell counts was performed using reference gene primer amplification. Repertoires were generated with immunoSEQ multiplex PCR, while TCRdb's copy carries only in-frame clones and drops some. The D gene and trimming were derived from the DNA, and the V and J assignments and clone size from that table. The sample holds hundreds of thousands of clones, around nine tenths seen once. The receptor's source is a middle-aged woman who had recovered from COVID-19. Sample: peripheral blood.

CDR3 sequence reads: CASSPPVGTGVVYGYTF. The CDR3, as DNA: TGTGCCAGCTCACCACCTGTAGGGACAGGGGTTGTCTATGGCTACACCTTC. The gene calls are TRBV18 and TRBJ1-2; 10 positions match TRBD1. V trimming: 0 bases; J trimming: 4 bases; junction bases outside the gene matches: 8. CDR1 and CDR2 (germline): KGHSH, LQKENI. The CDR3 is made up of 17 amino acids. The full variable domain, in which reference TRBV18 and TRBJ1-2 provide the parts outside the CDR3, is NAGVMQNPRHLVRRRGQEARLRCSPMKGHSHVYWYRQLPEEGLKFMVYLQKENIIDESGMPKERFSAEFPKEGPSILRIQQVVRGDSAAYFCASSPPVGTGVVYGYTFGSGTRLTVV.